One and the same sample provided the 9 T cell receptor beta chains below, sequenced in a study of T cells in Graves' hyperthyroidism and ophthalmopathy. RNA transcripts were the template for amplifying TCR beta CDR3 regions. First-round RT-PCR targeting the TCR CDR3 was performed with the HTBI primer set. From the multiplex PCR reads, TCRdb called clonotypes with MiXCR, one entry per CDR3 protein. The table includes about 760,000 distinct CDR3 sequences, 35% detected once. Sequencing was carried out using blood. These receptors were obtained from a woman aged 40 to 55 with Graves' hyperthyroidism.

This CDR3 reads CASSMGRENQPQHF. The CDR3 nucleotides are TGTGCCAGTAGTATGGGACGGGAGAATCAGCCCCAGCATTTT. The rearrangement joins TRBV19 to TRBJ1-5; the D gene is possibly TRBD1 (5 bases). Trimming removed 3 bases from V and 4 bases from J, with 10 bases in between. Germline V gene sequence: CDR1 LNHDA, CDR2 SQIVND (reference sequence). This CDR3 region has 14 residues.

There are many counts of this clonotype. The chain links TRBV6-1 to TRBJ1-2; the match to TRBD1 covers 8 bases. Germline CDR1 MNHNS, CDR2 SASEGT. V shed 6 bases, J shed 4 bases, and the junction held 7 bases outside the gene matches. The CDR3 covers 14 residues. CDR3 nucleotide sequence: TGTGCCAGCAGCCCCGGGACAGGCCTCTATGGCTACACCTTC. Protein: CASSPGTGLYGYTF.

The count of this clonotype is one. The chain links TRBV20-1 to TRBJ1-5; D gene uncertain. The CDR3 extends over 14 amino acids. V lost 0 bases, J lost 1 base, and 7 bases lay in between. CDR1 DFQATT and CDR2 SNEGSKA come from the germline V gene (reference sequence). The CDR3 DNA is TGCAGTGCTAGAGAGGGGAGGAGCAATCAGCCCCAGCATTTT. It codes for CSAREGRSNQPQHF.

The sample holds a few counts of this clonotype. The chain uses TRBV5-5 and TRBJ1-1; D is unclear. V lost 3 bases, J lost 1 base, and 16 bases lay in between. Germline CDR1 is SGHKS and CDR2 is YYEKEE (reference sequence). The CDR3 extends over 16 amino acids. The CDR3 region is CASSSLTQLTNTEAFF. The CDR3 region has the DNA TGTGCCAGCAGCTCATTAACACAGCTAACGAACACTGAAGCTTTCTTT.

This chain connects TRBV6-5 to TRBJ1-2, with 9 bases aligning to TRBD1. With 5 bases clipped from V and 6 bases from J, the junction kept 10 bases outside the gene matches. The CDR3 is 15 amino acids. The V gene's germline CDR1 is MNHEY and CDR2 SVGAGI. CDR3 DNA sequence: TGTGCCAGCAGTGGCCCCCGGGACAGGGCTAATGGCTACACCTTC. Its protein product is CASSGPRDRANGYTF.

This clonotype was observed a few times. The chain has TRBV6-5 and TRBJ2-7; D is tentatively TRBD1 or TRBD2 (5 bases each). Germline CDR1 is MNHEY and CDR2 is SVGAGI. Trimming removed 11 bases from V and 0 bases from J, with 14 bases in between. CDR3 length: 13 residues. CDR3 sequence (DNA): TGTGCCGGAAGACGGGGCGTCTCCTACGAGCAGTACTTC. Its translation: CAGRRGVSYEQYF.

This chain joins TRBV6-1 and TRBJ1-5, with D possibly TRBD1 on 5 matching bases. CDR3 length: 14 residues. Trimming pared 10 bases from V and 0 bases from J, leaving 13 bases between. Germline V lookup: CDR1 MNHNS, CDR2 SASEGT. The CDR3 spells CATDRDGSNQPQHF. The CDR3 bases are TGTGCCACCGACCGGGACGGTAGCAATCAGCCCCAGCATTTT.

The CDR3 sequence is CASSEPQHF. CDR3 in DNA: TGTGCCAGCAGTGAGCCCCAGCATTTT. The V and J genes are TRBV6-6 and TRBJ1-5, with D unresolved. CDR1 MNHNY and CDR2 SVGAGI come from the germline V gene (reference sequence). The CDR3 extends over 9 amino acids. Deletions cut 5 bases from V and 8 bases from J, with 1 base between.

This clonotype came up a few times. The chain combines TRBV6-6 with TRBJ1-5; 9 bases align to TRBD1. This CDR3 comprises 16 residues. Germline assignment: CDR1 MNHNY and CDR2 SVGAGI (reference sequence). The V segment lost 5 bases and the J segment 1 base; nucleotides outside the gene matches: 6. CDR3 residues: CASSTDRGWSNQPQHF. The CDR3 coding sequence is TGTGCCAGCAGTACGGACAGGGGTTGGAGCAATCAGCCCCAGCATTTT.